The text below deals with one TCR beta chain. V shed 5 bases and J 10 bases; nucleotides not matched to a gene: 10. This CDR3 comprises 13 residues. Germline V gene lookup returns CDR1 MNHEY and CDR2 SVGAGI. Here immunoSEQ multiplex PCR was the method, and the copy in TCRdb shows in-frame clones only, minus some. The sample consists of tens of thousands of clones, around 75% of them appearing once. The entry originates in a study of blood T cell repertoires in COVID-19. Whole-study context: Acute and convalescent COVID-19 specimens originated in the United States, Italy and Spain. From T cells, B-cell-depleted T cells, or PBMCs came the material, which was cDNA or gDNA.

The J gene is TRBJ1-1, the V gene TRBV6-5; 7 bases match TRBD1. The source is a man older than 75 with acute or convalescent COVID-19. Sequences were obtained from peripheral blood. As DNA, the CDR3 is TGTGCCAGCAGTCGAGAAACAGGGGCGGTAGCTTTCTTT. The encoded protein is CASSRETGAVAFF.